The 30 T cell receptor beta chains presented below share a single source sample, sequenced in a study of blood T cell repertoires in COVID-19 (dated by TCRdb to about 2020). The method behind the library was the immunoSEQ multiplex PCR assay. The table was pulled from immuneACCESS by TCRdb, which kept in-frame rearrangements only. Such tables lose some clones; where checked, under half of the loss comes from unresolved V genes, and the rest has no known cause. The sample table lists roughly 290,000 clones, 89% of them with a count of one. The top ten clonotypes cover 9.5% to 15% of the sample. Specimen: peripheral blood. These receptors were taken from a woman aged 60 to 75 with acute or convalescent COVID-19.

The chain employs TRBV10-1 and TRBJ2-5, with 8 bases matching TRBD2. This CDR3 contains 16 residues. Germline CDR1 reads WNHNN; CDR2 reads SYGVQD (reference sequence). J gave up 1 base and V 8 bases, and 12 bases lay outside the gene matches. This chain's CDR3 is CASPYGRGEIQETQYF. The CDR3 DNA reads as TGCGCCAGCCCCTACGGGCGGGGGGAAATCCAAGAGACCCAGTACTTC.

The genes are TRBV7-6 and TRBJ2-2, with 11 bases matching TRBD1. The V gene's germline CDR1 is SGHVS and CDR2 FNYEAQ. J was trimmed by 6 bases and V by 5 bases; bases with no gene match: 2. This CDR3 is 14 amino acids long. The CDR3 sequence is CASSRGQGAGELFF. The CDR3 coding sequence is TGTGCCAGCAGCCGGGGACAGGGGGCCGGGGAGCTGTTTTTT.

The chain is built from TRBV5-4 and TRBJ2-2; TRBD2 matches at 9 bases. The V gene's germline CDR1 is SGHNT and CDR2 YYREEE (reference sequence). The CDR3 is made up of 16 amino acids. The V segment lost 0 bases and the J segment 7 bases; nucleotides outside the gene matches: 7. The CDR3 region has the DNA TGTGCCAGCAGCTTGGTTGGCGGGGGGGCCGGCGGGGAGCTGTTTTTT. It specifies CASSLVGGGAGGELFF.

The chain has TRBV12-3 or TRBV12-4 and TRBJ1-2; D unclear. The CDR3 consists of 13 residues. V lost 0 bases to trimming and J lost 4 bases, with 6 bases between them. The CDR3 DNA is TGTGCCAGCAGTTTAGCGTCCGGCTATGGCTACACCTTC. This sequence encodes CASSLASGYGYTF.

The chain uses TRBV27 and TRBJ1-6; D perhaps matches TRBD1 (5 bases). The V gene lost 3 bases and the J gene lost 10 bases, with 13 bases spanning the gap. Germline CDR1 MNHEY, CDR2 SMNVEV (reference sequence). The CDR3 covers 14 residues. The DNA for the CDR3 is TGTGCCAGCAGTTTCTCTAGGGGCGAATCACCCCTCCACTTT. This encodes CASSFSRGESPLHF.

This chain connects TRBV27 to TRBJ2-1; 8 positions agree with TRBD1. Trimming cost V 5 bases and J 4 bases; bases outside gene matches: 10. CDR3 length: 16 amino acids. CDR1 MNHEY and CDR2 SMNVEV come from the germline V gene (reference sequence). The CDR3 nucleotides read TGTGCCAGCAGTCGAGCCTCTGGGACAGGATACAATGAGCAGTTCTTC. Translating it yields CASSRASGTGYNEQFF.

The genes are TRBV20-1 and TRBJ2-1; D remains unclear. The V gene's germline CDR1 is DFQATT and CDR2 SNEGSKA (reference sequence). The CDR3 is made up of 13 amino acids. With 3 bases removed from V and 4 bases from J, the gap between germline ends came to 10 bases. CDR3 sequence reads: CSASRVVYNEQFF. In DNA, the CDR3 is TGCAGTGCTAGTCGGGTAGTTTACAATGAGCAGTTCTTC.

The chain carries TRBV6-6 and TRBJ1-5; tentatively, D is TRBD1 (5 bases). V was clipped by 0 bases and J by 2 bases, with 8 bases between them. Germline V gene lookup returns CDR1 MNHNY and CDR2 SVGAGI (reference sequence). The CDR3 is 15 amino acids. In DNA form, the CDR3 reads TGTGCCAGCAGTTACTCAGGAGGGGGCAATCAGCCCCAGCATTTT. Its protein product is CASSYSGGGNQPQHF.

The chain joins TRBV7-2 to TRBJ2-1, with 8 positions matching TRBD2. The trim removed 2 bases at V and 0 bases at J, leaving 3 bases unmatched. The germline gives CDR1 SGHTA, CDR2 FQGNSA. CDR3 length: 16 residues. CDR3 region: CASSLLAGTSYNEQFF. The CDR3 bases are TGTGCCAGCAGCTTATTAGCGGGGACCTCCTACAATGAGCAGTTCTTC.

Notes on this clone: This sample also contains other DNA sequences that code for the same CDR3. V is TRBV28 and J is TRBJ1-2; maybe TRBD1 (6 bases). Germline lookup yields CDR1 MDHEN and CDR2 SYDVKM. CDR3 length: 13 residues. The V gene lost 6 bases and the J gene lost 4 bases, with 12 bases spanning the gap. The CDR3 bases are TGTGCCAGCAGCGCAGGACAGTCCTATGGCTACACCTTC. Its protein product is CASSAGQSYGYTF.

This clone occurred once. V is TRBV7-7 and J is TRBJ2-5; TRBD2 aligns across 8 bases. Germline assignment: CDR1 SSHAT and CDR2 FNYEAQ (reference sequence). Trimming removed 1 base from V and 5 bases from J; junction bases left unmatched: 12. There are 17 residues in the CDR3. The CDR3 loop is CASSLGLAGPSGETQYF. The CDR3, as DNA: TGTGCCAGCAGCTTAGGCCTAGCGGGCCCCTCGGGGGAGACCCAGTACTTC. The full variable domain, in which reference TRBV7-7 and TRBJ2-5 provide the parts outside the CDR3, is GAGVSQSPRYKVTKRGQDVTLRCDPISSHATLYWYQQALGQGPEFLTYFNYEAQPDKSGLPSDRFSAERPEGSISTLTIQRTEQRDSAMYRCASSLGLAGPSGETQYFGPGTRLLVL.

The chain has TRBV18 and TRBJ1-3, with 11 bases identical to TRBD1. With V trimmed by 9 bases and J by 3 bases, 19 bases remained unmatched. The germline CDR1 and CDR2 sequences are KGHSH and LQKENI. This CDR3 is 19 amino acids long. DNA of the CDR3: TGTGCCAGTCCAGACCGGGACAGGGGGTTGTTTGGGTGTGGAAACACCATATATTTT. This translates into CASPDRDRGLFGCGNTIYF.

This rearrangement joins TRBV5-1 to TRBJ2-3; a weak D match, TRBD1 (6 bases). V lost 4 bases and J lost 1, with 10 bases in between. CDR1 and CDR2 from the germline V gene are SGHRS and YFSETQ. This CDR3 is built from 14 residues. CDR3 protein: CASSTDSRTDTQYF. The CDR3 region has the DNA TGCGCCAGCAGCACGGACAGCCGCACAGATACGCAGTATTTT.

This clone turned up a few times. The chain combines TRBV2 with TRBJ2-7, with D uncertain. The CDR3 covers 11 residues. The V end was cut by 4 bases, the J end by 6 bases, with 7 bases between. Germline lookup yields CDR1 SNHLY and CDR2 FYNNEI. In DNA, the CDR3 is TGTGCCAGCAGTGGCCTGAGCGAGCAGTACTTC. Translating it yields CASSGLSEQYF. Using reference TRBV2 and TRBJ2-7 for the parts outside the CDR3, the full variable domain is EPEVTQTPSHQVTQMGQEVILRCVPISNHLYFYWYRQILGQKVEFLVSFYNNEISEKSEIFDDQFSVERPDGSNFTLKIRSTKLEDSAMYFCASSGLSEQYFGPGTRLTVT.

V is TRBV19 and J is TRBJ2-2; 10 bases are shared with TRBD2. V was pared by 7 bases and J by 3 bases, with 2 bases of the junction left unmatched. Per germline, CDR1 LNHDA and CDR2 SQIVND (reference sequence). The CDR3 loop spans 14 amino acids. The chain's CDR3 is CASTLAGDTGELFF. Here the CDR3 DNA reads TGTGCCAGTACCCTAGCGGGAGACACCGGGGAGCTGTTTTTT.

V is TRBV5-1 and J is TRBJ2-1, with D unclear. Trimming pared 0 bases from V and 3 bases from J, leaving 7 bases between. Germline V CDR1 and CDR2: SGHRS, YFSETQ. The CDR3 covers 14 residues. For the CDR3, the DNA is TGCGCCAGCAGCTTGGATACAGACTACAATGAGCAGTTCTTC. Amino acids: CASSLDTDYNEQFF.

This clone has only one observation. For the CDR3, the DNA is TGTGCCAGCTCACTCCCGGGACAGGGGTTTTCGCATACGCAGTATTTT. The encoded protein is CASSLPGQGFSHTQYF. This chain links TRBV18 with TRBJ2-3, with TRBD1 identical over 10 bases. Germline V gene lookup returns CDR1 KGHSH and CDR2 LQKENI. Germline trimming cut 4 bases from V and 7 bases from J; bases unmatched to any gene: 11. The CDR3 runs to 16 residues.

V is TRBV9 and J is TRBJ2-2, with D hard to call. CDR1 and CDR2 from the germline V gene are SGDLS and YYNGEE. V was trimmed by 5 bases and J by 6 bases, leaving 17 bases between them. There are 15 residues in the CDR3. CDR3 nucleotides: TGTGCCAGCAGTCCAATTCCTAATCTCGCCGGGGAGCTGTTTTTT. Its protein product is CASSPIPNLAGELFF.

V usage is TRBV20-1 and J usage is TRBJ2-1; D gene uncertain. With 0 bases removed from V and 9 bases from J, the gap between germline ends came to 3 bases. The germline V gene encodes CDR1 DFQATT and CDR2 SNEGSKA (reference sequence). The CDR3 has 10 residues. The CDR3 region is CSARDIEQFF. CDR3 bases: TGCAGTGCTAGAGATATTGAGCAGTTCTTC.

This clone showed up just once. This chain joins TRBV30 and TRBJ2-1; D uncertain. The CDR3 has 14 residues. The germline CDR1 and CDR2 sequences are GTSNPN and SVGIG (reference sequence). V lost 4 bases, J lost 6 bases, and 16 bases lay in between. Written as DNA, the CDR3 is TGTGCCTGGAACAAGTGGCAGGCCGGCAATGAGCAGTTCTTC. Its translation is CAWNKWQAGNEQFF.

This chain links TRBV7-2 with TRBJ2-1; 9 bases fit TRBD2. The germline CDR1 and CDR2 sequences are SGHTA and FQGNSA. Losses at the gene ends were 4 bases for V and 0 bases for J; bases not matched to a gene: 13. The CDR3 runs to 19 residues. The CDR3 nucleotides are TGTGCCAGCAGCTCATACCCCTGGCGGGAGGGCAGCTCCTACAATGAGCAGTTCTTC. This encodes CASSSYPWREGSSYNEQFF.

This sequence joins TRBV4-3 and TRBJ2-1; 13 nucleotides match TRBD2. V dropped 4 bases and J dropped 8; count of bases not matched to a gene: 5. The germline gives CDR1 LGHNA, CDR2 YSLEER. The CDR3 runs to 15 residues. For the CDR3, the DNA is TGCGCCAGCAGCCGGACTAGCGGGGGAACCGATGAGCAGTTCTTC. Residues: CASSRTSGGTDEQFF.

In DNA form, the CDR3 reads TGTGCCAGCAGTTCGGATCCCGGGAGGGCCGGGGAGCTGTTTTTT. As protein: CASSSDPGRAGELFF. The chain is built from TRBV11-3 and TRBJ2-2, with 8 bases matching TRBD2. Germline V gene lookup returns CDR1 SGHNT and CDR2 YENEEA. The CDR3 extends over 15 amino acids. V was pared by 6 bases and J by 6 bases, with 9 bases of the junction left unmatched.

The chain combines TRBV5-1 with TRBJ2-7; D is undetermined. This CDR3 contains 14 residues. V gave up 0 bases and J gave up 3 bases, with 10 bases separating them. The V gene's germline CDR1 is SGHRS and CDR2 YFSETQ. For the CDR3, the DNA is TGCGCCAGCAGCTTGGGGCTAGTTAACTACGAGCAGTACTTC. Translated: CASSLGLVNYEQYF. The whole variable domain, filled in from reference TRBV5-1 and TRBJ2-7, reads KAGVTQTPRYLIKTRGQQVTLSCSPISGHRSVSWYQQTPGQGLQFLFEYFSETQRNKGNFPGRFSGRQFSNSRSEMNVSTLELGDSALYLCASSLGLVNYEQYFGPGTRLTVT.

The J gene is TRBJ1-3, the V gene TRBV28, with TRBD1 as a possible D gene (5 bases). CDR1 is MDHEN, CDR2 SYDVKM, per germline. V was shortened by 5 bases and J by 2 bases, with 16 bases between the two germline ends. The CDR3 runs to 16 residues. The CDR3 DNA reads TGTGCCAGCAGTGGAGGGAACAGGATTACTGGAAACACCATATATTTT. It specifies CASSGGNRITGNTIYF. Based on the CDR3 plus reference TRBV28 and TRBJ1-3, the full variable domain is DVKVTQSSRYLVKRTGEKVFLECVQDMDHENMFWYRQDPGLGLRLIYFSYDVKMKEKGDIPEGYSVSREKKERFSLILESASTNQTSMYLCASSGGNRITGNTIYFGEGSWLTVV.

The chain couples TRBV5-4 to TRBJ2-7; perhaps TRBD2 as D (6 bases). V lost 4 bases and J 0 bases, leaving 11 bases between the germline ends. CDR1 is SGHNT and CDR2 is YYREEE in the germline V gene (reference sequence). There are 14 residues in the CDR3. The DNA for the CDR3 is TGTGCCAGCAGCCCTAGCGTGAGCTCCTACGAGCAGTACTTC. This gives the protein CASSPSVSSYEQYF. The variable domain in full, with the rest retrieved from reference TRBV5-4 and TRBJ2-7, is ETGVTQSPTHLIKTRGQQVTLRCSSQSGHNTVSWYQQALGQGPQFIFQYYREEENGRGNFPPRFSGLQFPNYSSELNVNALELDDSALYLCASSPSVSSYEQYFGPGTRLTVT.

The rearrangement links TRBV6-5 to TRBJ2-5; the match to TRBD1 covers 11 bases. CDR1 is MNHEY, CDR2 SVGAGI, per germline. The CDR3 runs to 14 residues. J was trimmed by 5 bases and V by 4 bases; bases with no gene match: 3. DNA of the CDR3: TGTGCCAGCAGTTGGGGACAGGGGGGGGAGACCCAGTACTTC. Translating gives CASSWGQGGETQYF.

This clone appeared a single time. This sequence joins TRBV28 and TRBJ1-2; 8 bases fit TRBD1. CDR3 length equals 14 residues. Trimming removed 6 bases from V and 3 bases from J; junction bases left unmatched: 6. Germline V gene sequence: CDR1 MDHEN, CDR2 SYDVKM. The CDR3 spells CASSLDRVDYGYTF. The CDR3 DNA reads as TGTGCCAGCAGCCTGGACAGGGTCGACTATGGCTACACCTTC.

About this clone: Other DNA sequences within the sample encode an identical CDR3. Here the CDR3 DNA reads TGTGCCAGCTCCCCGGACAGAAACTATGGCTACACCTTC. It is translated as CASSPDRNYGYTF. The gene calls are TRBV7-2 and TRBJ1-2; possible D gene TRBD1, 6 bases. The V and J ends lost 8 bases and 2 bases respectively, with 12 bases between them. The CDR3 loop spans 13 amino acids. CDR1 and CDR2 from the germline V gene are SGHTA and FQGNSA.

DNA of the CDR3: TGTGCCAGCAGTTACAGGATTTCCGAGCAGTTCTTC. Protein sequence: CASSYRISEQFF. V usage is TRBV28 and J usage is TRBJ2-1; weak D call: TRBD1 (5 bases). V was pared by 4 bases and J by 10 bases, with 11 bases between. The length of the CDR3 is 12 residues. Germline V lookup: CDR1 MDHEN, CDR2 SYDVKM.